These T cell receptor beta chains were read from a single sample in a study of identical twins. TCRdb independently ran MiXCR on the 5' RACE reads; one entry per CDR3 protein. The sample has hundreds of thousands of distinct CDR3 sequences; 20% to 25% are singletons. In addition, the sample was reused for a study of T cells expressing NK-cell markers.

The specimen was CD4+ T cells sorted from blood. These receptors were taken from a woman under 30 in good health. The CDR3 runs from the conserved cysteine through the conserved F or W. D genes are given only for firm matches. The size field is filled for only some rows; it gives once, few, many or a size class.

D gene,V gene,clone size,J gene,CDR3 protein,CDR3 DNA
-,TRBV2,-,TRBJ1-1,CASSVVLSNTEAFF,TGTGCCAGCAGTGTCGTTCTTTCGAACACTGAAGCTTTCTTT
-,TRBV7-3,-,TRBJ2-2,CASSPDLRTGELFF,TGTGCCAGCAGCCCCGACCTGCGCACCGGGGAGCTGTTTTTT
-,TRBV3-1,few,TRBJ2-7,CASSQDSVALLYEQYF,TGTGCCAGCAGCCAAGATTCCGTCGCGTTGCTCTACGAGCAGTACTTC
TRBD2,TRBV7-9,few,TRBJ2-3,CASSPLAGDSTDTQYF,TGTGCCAGCAGCCCACTAGCGGGGGATAGCACAGATACGCAGTATTTT
-,TRBV10-3,few,TRBJ1-2,CAISETGGQGDGYTF,TGTGCCATCAGTGAGACGGGAGGCCAGGGCGATGGCTACACCTTC
-,TRBV14,-,TRBJ2-5,CASSQVAETQYF,TGTGCCAGCAGCCAAGTGGCAGAGACCCAGTACTTC
TRBD1,TRBV20-1,few,TRBJ2-3,CSARDRASTDTQYF,TGCAGTGCTAGGGACAGGGCTAGCACAGATACGCAGTATTTT
TRBD1,TRBV5-6,-,TRBJ1-2,CASSPLGQAVRGYGYTF,TGTGCCAGCAGCCCATTGGGACAGGCCGTTCGTGGCTATGGCTACACCTTC
-,TRBV11-2,-,TRBJ1-1,CASSLDIGVNTEAFF,TGTGCCAGCAGCTTAGATATCGGGGTGAACACTGAAGCTTTCTTT
TRBD1,TRBV6-1,few,TRBJ2-2,CASSQRDRSTGELFF,TGTGCCAGCAGTCAACGGGACAGGAGCACCGGGGAGCTGTTTTTT
-,TRBV6-2/TRBV6-3,few,TRBJ2-7,CATSYGFYEQYF,TGTGCCACCTCGTACGGATTCTACGAGCAGTACTTC
-,TRBV20-1,few,TRBJ2-5,CSAPIQETQYF,TGCAGTGCTCCAATACAAGAGACCCAGTACTTC
TRBD1,TRBV10-3,-,TRBJ1-1,CAISGTGGREAEAFF,TGTGCCATCAGTGGGACAGGGGGTAGGGAGGCTGAAGCTTTCTTT
TRBD1,TRBV12-3/TRBV12-4,many,TRBJ2-2,CASSPRDRDTGELFF,TGTGCCAGCAGTCCTCGGGACAGGGACACCGGGGAGCTGTTTTTT
-,TRBV25-1,once,TRBJ2-3,CASSAWRDSTDTQYF,TGTGCCAGCAGTGCTTGGCGGGATAGCACAGATACGCAGTATTTT
-,TRBV20-1,-,TRBJ2-1,CSAIDNEQFF,TGCAGTGCAATCGACAATGAGCAGTTCTTC
-,TRBV6-1,few,TRBJ1-3,CASTRRGMSEGTIYF,TGTGCCAGCACTCGGAGGGGCATGTCGGAAGGCACCATATATTTT
TRBD1,TRBV11-2,-,TRBJ2-3,CASRPQGASTDTQYF,TGTGCCAGCAGACCCCAGGGGGCCTCCACAGATACGCAGTATTTT
TRBD2,TRBV14,few,TRBJ2-5,CASSYIAGVQTQYF,TGTGCCAGCAGCTACATAGCGGGGGTACAGACCCAGTACTTC
-,TRBV9,-,TRBJ2-1,CASSVEPGVSYNEQFF,TGTGCCAGCAGCGTAGAGCCCGGAGTCTCCTACAATGAGCAGTTCTTC
-,TRBV7-2,many,TRBJ2-7,CASSLDRSSYEQYF,TGTGCCAGCAGCTTAGACCGGAGCTCCTACGAGCAGTACTTC
-,TRBV6-2/TRBV6-3,-,TRBJ2-2,CASSNPNTGELFF,TGTGCCAGCAGCAATCCCAACACCGGGGAGCTGTTTTTT
TRBD2,TRBV20-1,few,TRBJ2-5,CSASRGLRETQYF,TGCAGTGCTAGTCGGGGACTACGAGAGACCCAGTACTTC
TRBD2,TRBV5-5,-,TRBJ2-4,CASSFPGGKNIQYF,TGTGCCAGCAGCTTCCCGGGGGGGAAAAACATTCAGTACTTC
-,TRBV11-2,-,TRBJ1-6,CASSLRLGTSQHSPLHF,TGTGCCAGCAGCTTACGCCTCGGGACTTCCCAACATTCACCCCTCCACTTT
-,TRBV7-9,-,TRBJ1-1,CASSLEQGSTEAFF,TGTGCCAGCAGCTTAGAACAGGGTAGCACTGAAGCTTTCTTT
-,TRBV7-2,-,TRBJ1-6,CASSKDDGGVRTGLHF,TGTGCCAGCAGCAAAGATGATGGTGGAGTCCGGACGGGGCTCCACTTT
TRBD1,TRBV12-3/TRBV12-4,many,TRBJ1-2,CASSLTGKGYTF,TGTGCCAGCAGTTTGACAGGGAAGGGCTACACCTTC
-,TRBV10-3,few,TRBJ2-7,CAISEIAAAYEQYF,TGTGCCATCAGTGAGATAGCGGCCGCCTACGAGCAGTACTTC